This TCR beta chain comes out of a study of blood T cell repertoires in COVID-19. The overall study: From the United States, Italy and Spain came samples of acute and convalescent COVID-19. T cells, B-cell-depleted T cells, or PBMCs provided the cDNA or gDNA that served as material.

Original analysis: Reference gene primer amplification yielded estimated nucleated cell counts. Sequenced by immunoSEQ multiplex PCR; TCRdb stores in-frame clones only, minus some. The D gene and trimming were derived from the DNA, and the V and J assignments and clone size from that table. The profile shows a few hundred thousand clones, 90% of them singletons. Enrolment of Seattle patients took place during active infection, and they were followed longitudinally. The CDR3 contains 14 residues. The germline V gene encodes CDR1 SGHAT and CDR2 FQNNGV. V lost 5 bases and J lost 4; bases outside the gene matches: 7.

The chain employs TRBV11-2 and TRBJ2-7; 8 positions agree with TRBD2. The source material was peripheral blood. The sequence came from a woman aged 40 to 50 with COVID-19, enrolled during active disease. Written as DNA, the CDR3 is TGTGCCAGCAGCCACGGGAGGGATCTATACGAGCAGTACTTC. It yields the protein CASSHGRDLYEQYF.